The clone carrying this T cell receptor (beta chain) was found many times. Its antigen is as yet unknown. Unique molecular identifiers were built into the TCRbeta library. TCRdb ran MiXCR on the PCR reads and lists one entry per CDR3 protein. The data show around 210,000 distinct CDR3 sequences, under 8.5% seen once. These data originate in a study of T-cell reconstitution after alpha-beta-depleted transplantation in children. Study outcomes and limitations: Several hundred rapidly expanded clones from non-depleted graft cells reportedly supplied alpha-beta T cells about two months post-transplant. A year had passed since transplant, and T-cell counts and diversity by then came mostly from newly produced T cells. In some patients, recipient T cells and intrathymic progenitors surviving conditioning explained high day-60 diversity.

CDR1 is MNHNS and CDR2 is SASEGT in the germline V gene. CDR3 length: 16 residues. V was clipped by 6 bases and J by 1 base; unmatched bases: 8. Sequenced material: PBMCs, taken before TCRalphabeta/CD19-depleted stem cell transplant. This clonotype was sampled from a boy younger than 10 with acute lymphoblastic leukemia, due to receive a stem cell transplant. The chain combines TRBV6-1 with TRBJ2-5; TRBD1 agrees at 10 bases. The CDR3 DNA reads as TGTGCCAGCAGACAACCGGGACAGGGGCCCCAAGAGACCCAGTACTTC. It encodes CASRQPGQGPQETQYF.